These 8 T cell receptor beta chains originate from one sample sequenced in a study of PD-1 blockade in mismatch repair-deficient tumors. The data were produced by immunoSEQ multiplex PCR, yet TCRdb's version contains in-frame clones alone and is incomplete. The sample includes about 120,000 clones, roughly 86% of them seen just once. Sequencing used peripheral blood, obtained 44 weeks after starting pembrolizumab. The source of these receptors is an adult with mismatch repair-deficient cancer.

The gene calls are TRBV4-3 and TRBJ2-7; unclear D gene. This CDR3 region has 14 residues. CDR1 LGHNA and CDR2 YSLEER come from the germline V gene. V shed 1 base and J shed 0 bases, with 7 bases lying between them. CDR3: CASSQVPDSYEQYF. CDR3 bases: TGCGCCAGCAGCCAAGTTCCGGACTCCTACGAGCAGTACTTC.

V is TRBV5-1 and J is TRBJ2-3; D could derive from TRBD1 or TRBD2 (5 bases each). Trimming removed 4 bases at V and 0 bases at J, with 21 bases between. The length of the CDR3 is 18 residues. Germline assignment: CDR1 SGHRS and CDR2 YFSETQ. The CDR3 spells CASSPLPPGTPSTDTQYF. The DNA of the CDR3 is TGCGCCAGCAGCCCACTTCCCCCAGGGACCCCAAGCACAGATACGCAGTATTTT.

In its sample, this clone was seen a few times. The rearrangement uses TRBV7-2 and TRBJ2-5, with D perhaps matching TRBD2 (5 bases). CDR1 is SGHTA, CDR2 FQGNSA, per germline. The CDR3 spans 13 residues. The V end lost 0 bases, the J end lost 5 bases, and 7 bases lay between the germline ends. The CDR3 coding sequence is TGTGCCAGCAGCTTAGCCCGAGGGGAGACCCAGTACTTC. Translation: CASSLARGETQYF.

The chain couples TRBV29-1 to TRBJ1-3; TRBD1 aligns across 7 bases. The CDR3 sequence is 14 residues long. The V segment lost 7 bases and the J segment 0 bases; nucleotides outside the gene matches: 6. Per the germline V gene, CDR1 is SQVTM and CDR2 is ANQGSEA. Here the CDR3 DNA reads TGCAGCGGGACCGGGACAGACTCTGGAAACACCATATATTTT. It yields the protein CSGTGTDSGNTIYF.

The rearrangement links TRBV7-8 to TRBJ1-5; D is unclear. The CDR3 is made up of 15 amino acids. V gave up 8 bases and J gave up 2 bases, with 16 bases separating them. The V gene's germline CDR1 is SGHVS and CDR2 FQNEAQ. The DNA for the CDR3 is TGTGCCAGCTCTCGCCATTTAGCGGGCAATCAGCCCCAGCATTTT. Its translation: CASSRHLAGNQPQHF.

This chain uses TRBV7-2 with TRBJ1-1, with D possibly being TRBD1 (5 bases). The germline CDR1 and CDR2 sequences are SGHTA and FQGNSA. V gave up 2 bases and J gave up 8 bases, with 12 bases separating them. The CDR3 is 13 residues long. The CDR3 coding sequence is TGTGCCAGCAGCTTAAGTCGGCGGGGGGAAGCTTTCTTT. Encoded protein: CASSLSRRGEAFF.

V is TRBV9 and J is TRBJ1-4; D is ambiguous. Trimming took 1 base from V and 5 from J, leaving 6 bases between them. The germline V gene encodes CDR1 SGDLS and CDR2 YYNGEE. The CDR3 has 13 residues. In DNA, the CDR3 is TGTGCCAGCAGCGTATCCGTCAATGAAAAACTGTTTTTT. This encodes CASSVSVNEKLFF. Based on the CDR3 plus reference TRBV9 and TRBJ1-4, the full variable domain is DSGVTQTPKHLITATGQRVTLRCSPRSGDLSVYWYQQSLDQGLQFLIQYYNGEERAKGNILERFSAQQFPDLHSELNLSSLELGDSALYFCASSVSVNEKLFFGSGTQLSVL.

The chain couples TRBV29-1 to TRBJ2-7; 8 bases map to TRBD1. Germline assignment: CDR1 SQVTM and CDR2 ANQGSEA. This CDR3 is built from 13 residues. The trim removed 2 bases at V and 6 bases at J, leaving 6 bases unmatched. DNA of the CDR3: TGCAGCGTTGAAACGGCAGGGGGCCTCGAGCAGTACTTC. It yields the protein CSVETAGGLEQYF.